The sequence of this TCR beta chain was determined in a study of T-cell reconstitution after alpha-beta-depleted transplantation in children. The V gene end was trimmed by 5 bases and the J gene end by 1 base; junction bases not matched to a gene: 4. The CDR3 runs to 14 residues. Preparation of the TCRbeta library was carried out with unique molecular identifiers. One entry per CDR3 protein, called by TCRdb with MiXCR from the PCR reads. The sample lists around 410,000 distinct CDR3 sequences, around 9.9% seen once, with about 5% in the top ten. The source was PBMCs from the stem cell graft donor, collected from the stem cell graft. The receptor's source is a human donor who donated a stem cell graft to a child with acute myeloid leukemia. The gene calls are TRBV12-3 or TRBV12-4 and TRBJ1-1, with 7 bases lining up with TRBD1. The CDR3 reads CASSVRDRNTEAFF. CDR3 nucleotides: TGTGCCAGCAGTGTCCGGGACAGGAACACTGAAGCTTTCTTT.